One and the same sample provided the 15 T cell receptor beta chains below, sequenced in a study of T cell responses to AZD1222 COVID-19 vaccine. Sequencing was performed with immunoSEQ multiplex PCR; in TCRdb, only in-frame clones are kept and a portion is missing. The data hold 120,000 or so clones, with 90% to 95% observed a single time. The input for sequencing was peripheral blood, taken 28 days after the second AZD1222 dose. These TCRs come from an adult who received the AZD1222 COVID-19 vaccine.

The chain uses TRBV6-2 or TRBV6-3 and TRBJ1-1; 9 positions agree with TRBD1. The germline CDR1 and CDR2 sequences are MNHEY and SVGEGT. Losses at the gene ends were 0 bases for V and 2 bases for J; bases not matched to a gene: 13. This CDR3 has 19 residues. The CDR3 here is CASSYSTAPGQGPNTEAFF. The CDR3 DNA sequence: TGTGCCAGCAGTTACTCCACAGCGCCGGGACAGGGACCCAACACTGAAGCTTTCTTT.

The rearrangement uses TRBV20-1 and TRBJ2-1; D possibly matches TRBD1 or TRBD2 (5 bases each). Trimming took off 3 bases at V and 7 bases at J, with 19 bases between the two ends. The CDR3 runs 15 residues. The germline V gene encodes CDR1 DFQATT and CDR2 SNEGSKA (reference sequence). The CDR3 here is CSASLGAPIGNEQFF. The CDR3 DNA is TGCAGTGCTAGTCTCGGGGCCCCCATTGGAAATGAGCAGTTCTTC.

V is TRBV28 and J is TRBJ1-4, with D tentatively TRBD1 (5 bases). V shed 5 bases and J shed 2 bases, with 15 bases lying between them. From germline, CDR1 is MDHEN and CDR2 SYDVKM. CDR3 length: 16 amino acids. CDR3 region: CASSRSGHPTNEKLFF. CDR3 DNA: TGTGCCAGCAGTCGGTCCGGACACCCGACTAATGAAAAACTGTTTTTT.

The J gene is TRBJ1-5, the V gene TRBV2; 9 bases are shared with TRBD1. The CDR3 is 14 residues long. Trimming took 4 bases from V and 6 from J; bases not matched to a gene: 4. CDR1 is SNHLY and CDR2 is FYNNEI in the germline V gene. CDR3 nucleotides: TGTGCCAGCAGTGCGGGACAGGGAACTCAGCCCCAGCATTTT. It translates to CASSAGQGTQPQHF.

The rearrangement joins TRBV6-5 to TRBJ1-1; 8 bases map to TRBD1. The germline V gene has CDR1 MNHEY and CDR2 SVGAGI. The J segment lost 5 bases and the V segment lost 8 bases, leaving 10 bases of the junction unmatched. This CDR3 is 14 amino acids long. The CDR3 DNA follows: TGTGCCAGCTCCAGGACAGGGAGGGTTACTGAAGCTTTCTTT. Amino acids: CASSRTGRVTEAFF.

The CDR3: CASRRDHNYGYTF. Here the CDR3 DNA reads TGTGCCAGCAGAAGAGACCATAACTATGGCTACACCTTC. This chain joins TRBV28 and TRBJ1-2, with D hard to call. The CDR3 has 13 residues. Germline V lookup: CDR1 MDHEN, CDR2 SYDVKM. V was clipped by 6 bases and J by 1 base, with 9 bases between them.

V gene TRBV6-5 combines with J gene TRBJ2-5; a possible D gene is TRBD2 (6 bases). V dropped 4 bases and J dropped 2 bases, with 14 bases sitting between them. Germline CDR1 is MNHEY and CDR2 is SVGAGI. The CDR3 spans 15 residues. The CDR3 spells CASSSTGTAQETQYF. DNA for the CDR3: TGTGCCAGCAGTTCAACCGGGACTGCACAAGAGACCCAGTACTTC.

The chain recombines TRBV6-5 with TRBJ1-6; 9 bases fit TRBD1. The CDR3 has 13 residues. After removal of 11 bases from V and 10 bases from J, the junction contained 9 bases not matched to a gene. The germline gives CDR1 MNHEY, CDR2 SVGAGI. The chain's CDR3 is CAHRDRVNSPLHF. CDR3 coding DNA: TGTGCCCACCGGGACAGGGTTAACTCACCCCTCCACTTT.

This clone was seen a handful of times. The J gene is TRBJ1-1, the V gene TRBV2, with D possibly being TRBD1 (5 bases). Per the germline V gene, CDR1 is SNHLY and CDR2 is FYNNEI. V was pared by 2 bases and J by 4 bases, with 11 bases between. This CDR3 is 14 amino acids long. This CDR3 is CASSEQGVRTEAFF. The CDR3 coding sequence is TGTGCCAGCAGTGAACAGGGAGTACGCACTGAAGCTTTCTTT.

V and J are TRBV10-3 and TRBJ2-3, with D possibly matching TRBD2 (6 bases). Germline assignment: CDR1 ENHRY and CDR2 SYGVKD. The CDR3 is 15 residues long. The V end lost 2 bases, the J end lost 5 bases, and 14 bases lay between the germline ends. CDR3: CAISEGIAAEDTQYF. For the CDR3, the DNA is TGTGCCATCAGTGAGGGGATAGCGGCGGAAGATACGCAGTATTTT.

The V call is TRBV2, the J call TRBJ1-3; a weak D match, TRBD1 (6 bases). Germline V gene sequence: CDR1 SNHLY, CDR2 FYNNEI. Between the trimmed V and J ends, which lost 8 bases and 0 bases, there was a span of 14 bases. CDR3 length equals 15 residues. The CDR3 DNA reads TGTGCCAGCCGAGCGGGGGGGCCCTCTGGAAACACCATATATTTT. This encodes CASRAGGPSGNTIYF.

The count of this clone is one. The chain is built from TRBV4-1 and TRBJ2-3, with no clear D. Trimming stripped 1 base from V and 1 base from J, with 9 bases between. The CDR3 is 15 amino acids. Germline CDR1 MGHRA, CDR2 YSYEKL. The CDR3 loop reads CASSQAWQGTDTQYF. The CDR3 DNA reads as TGCGCCAGCAGCCAAGCATGGCAGGGCACAGATACGCAGTATTTT.

The V gene is TRBV4-3, the J gene TRBJ1-2, with D maybe TRBD1 (5 bases). V was clipped by 0 bases and J by 3 bases, with 11 bases between them. CDR3 length: 15 residues. Germline loops: CDR1 LGHNA, CDR2 YSLEER. CDR3 bases: TGCGCCAGCAGCCAAGATCTCTTGGGGGACTATGGCTACACCTTC. This encodes CASSQDLLGDYGYTF.

The chain joins TRBV6-5 to TRBJ1-1; D remains unclear. CDR3 length: 13 residues. Per the germline V gene, CDR1 is MNHEY and CDR2 is SVGAGI. V was shortened by 10 bases and J by 1 base, with 13 bases between the two germline ends. The CDR3 bases are TGTGCCACTAGTTCGACACCGAACACTGAAGCTTTCTTT. Its translation is CATSSTPNTEAFF.

The chain recombines TRBV5-1 with TRBJ1-3; D is undetermined. The CDR3 length is 15 residues. V lost 0 bases and J lost 0, with 7 bases in between. The germline V gene encodes CDR1 SGHRS and CDR2 YFSETQ. The CDR3 coding sequence is TGCGCCAGCAGCTTGGGCGAGAGCTCTGGAAACACCATATATTTT. This encodes CASSLGESSGNTIYF.